Following are 24 T cell receptor beta chains from one sample sequenced in a study of beta chain features in type 1 diabetes (dated by TCRdb to 2016 to 2018). Library construction relied on the immunoSEQ multiplex PCR assay. The entire amount of isolated RNA was reverse transcribed using the High Capacity cDNA Reverse Transcription Kit, so the sequenced TCRB transcripts were expressed ones. Here the immuneACCESS table is served through TCRdb, limited to in-frame sequences with V and J called. Missing clones are a known gap in these copies; in checked studies unresolved V genes cover under half, and the rest lacks a known reason. This sample lists about 350,000 clones; 15% to 20% were detected once. Of the sample, around 0.045% falls within the top ten clones. The sample taken for sequencing was naive CD4+ T cells from blood. The cell subset or site label on this specimen signifies: true naive CD4+ T cells. The origin of the receptors is a woman aged 18-29 years in good health.

This clone was picked up a small number of times. The V gene is TRBV6-5, the J gene TRBJ1-1; D uncertain. CDR3 length: 14 residues. V dropped 0 bases and J dropped 4 bases, with 9 bases sitting between them. Germline assignment: CDR1 MNHEY and CDR2 SVGAGI. DNA for the CDR3: TGTGCCAGCAGTTACTCGAATACAATCACTGAAGCTTTCTTT. Translating it yields CASSYSNTITEAFF.

This chain connects TRBV7-9 to TRBJ2-1; tentative D call: TRBD2 (6 bases). This CDR3 comprises 15 residues. Germline lookup yields CDR1 SEHNR and CDR2 FQNEAQ (reference sequence). The V and J ends lost 5 bases and 6 bases respectively, with 17 bases between them. The CDR3 DNA sequence: TGTGCCAGCAGCCGGGACTCCGCGGCCCTCAATGAGCAGTTCTTC. It yields the protein CASSRDSAALNEQFF.

The gene calls are TRBV19 and TRBJ1-6, with 8 positions matching TRBD1. The CDR3 runs 16 residues. Losses at the gene ends were 5 bases for V and 3 bases for J; bases not matched to a gene: 6. Germline values: CDR1 LNHDA, CDR2 SQIVND (reference sequence). The CDR3 DNA sequence: TGTGCCAGTAGTCCACAGGGGGTGCGCTATAATTCACCCCTCCACTTT. It yields the protein CASSPQGVRYNSPLHF.

The chain uses TRBV28 and TRBJ1-1; 11 positions agree with TRBD1. Germline CDR1 reads MDHEN; CDR2 reads SYDVKM. Germline trimming cut 5 bases from V and 4 bases from J; bases unmatched to any gene: 9. The CDR3 is made up of 16 amino acids. This CDR3 is CASSPGTGGLGTEAFF. For the CDR3, the DNA is TGTGCCAGCAGTCCCGGGACAGGGGGTTTGGGCACTGAAGCTTTCTTT.

Concerning this clone: The sample contains more than one DNA sequence encoding this CDR3. The genes are TRBV29-1 and TRBJ1-1; 7 nucleotides agree with TRBD1. This CDR3 has 12 residues. From germline, CDR1 is SQVTM and CDR2 ANQGSEA. J lost 2 bases, V lost 6 bases, and 3 bases had no gene match. The CDR3 here is CSVGTANTEAFF. The CDR3 DNA follows: TGCAGCGTCGGGACAGCCAACACTGAAGCTTTCTTT.

The chain carries TRBV29-1 and TRBJ2-1, with a weak D call TRBD1 (6 bases). The CDR3 is 14 residues long. Germline V gene data show CDR1 as SQVTM and CDR2 as ANQGSEA. V lost 7 bases, J lost 1 base, and 14 bases lay in between. The CDR3 DNA reads TGCAGCGCCGATCCAGGGGTTTCCTACAATGAGCAGTTCTTC. It specifies CSADPGVSYNEQFF.

The chain employs TRBV30 and TRBJ1-2; D unclear. From germline, CDR1 is GTSNPN and CDR2 SVGIG (reference sequence). This CDR3 has 10 residues. V was shortened by 2 bases and J by 6 bases, with 4 bases between the two germline ends. Written as DNA, the CDR3 is TGTGCCTGGAGTCTTGATGGCTACACCTTC. Translating gives CAWSLDGYTF.

The chain employs TRBV6-1 and TRBJ1-1; no firm D call. The germline V gene encodes CDR1 MNHNS and CDR2 SASEGT. The CDR3 is made up of 13 amino acids. Trimming cost V 6 bases and J 5 bases, with 13 bases left between them. CDR3 amino acids: CASRSKERTEAFF. DNA for the CDR3: TGTGCCAGCAGGAGCAAAGAGAGGACTGAAGCTTTCTTT.

The genes are TRBV6-5 and TRBJ2-3; 9 positions match TRBD1. The V gene end was trimmed by 6 bases and the J gene end by 2 bases; junction bases not matched to a gene: 6. Per germline, CDR1 MNHEY and CDR2 SVGAGI. The CDR3 spans 15 residues. CDR3 residues: CASRTGQGNTDTQYF. CDR3 coding DNA: TGTGCCAGCAGAACTGGACAGGGGAACACAGATACGCAGTATTTT.

This clone was counted a few times. The chain recombines TRBV30 with TRBJ1-1; no firm D call. V was trimmed by 2 bases and J by 5 bases, leaving 9 bases between them. CDR1 and CDR2 from the germline V gene are GTSNPN and SVGIG (reference sequence). The CDR3 is made up of 12 amino acids. The CDR3 spells CAWSTSTTEAFF. The CDR3, as DNA: TGTGCCTGGAGTACTTCAACGACTGAAGCTTTCTTT.

The chain has TRBV20-1 and TRBJ1-2; no definite D call. V lost 6 bases and J 8 bases, leaving 13 bases between the germline ends. The length of the CDR3 is 11 residues. In germline, CDR1 is DFQATT, CDR2 SNEGSKA (reference sequence). The DNA for the CDR3 is TGCAGTGCCCTTATACGGGAGGGCTACACCTTC. Encoded protein: CSALIREGYTF.

This clone came up once. The CDR3 DNA sequence: TGTGCCAGTAAGTTTTCGGGTTCGGCCTACACCTTC. Amino acids: CASKFSGSAYTF. The chain uses TRBV19 and TRBJ1-2; D gene unclear. This CDR3 is 12 amino acids long. The germline CDR1 and CDR2 sequences are LNHDA and SQIVND (reference sequence). V lost 7 bases and J lost 10, with 16 bases in between.

This clone occurred a few times. Other DNA sequences in this specimen translate into the identical CDR3. CDR3 region: CSASQTDTQYF. Here the CDR3 DNA reads TGCAGTGCTAGTCAGACAGATACGCAGTATTTT. V gene TRBV20-1 combines with J gene TRBJ2-3; D ambiguous. V shed 3 bases and J shed 3 bases, with 4 bases lying between them. There are 11 residues in the CDR3. The germline V gene has CDR1 DFQATT and CDR2 SNEGSKA (reference sequence).

The rearrangement uses TRBV5-1 and TRBJ1-4; TRBD1 agrees at 7 bases. The CDR3 covers 14 residues. Germline V gives CDR1 SGHRS, CDR2 YFSETQ. V was clipped by 1 base and J by 7 bases; unmatched bases: 4. CDR3 region: CASSLNRGSEKLFF. The CDR3 coding sequence is TGCGCCAGCAGCTTGAACAGGGGAAGTGAAAAACTGTTTTTT.

This clone has just a few counts. This chain joins TRBV7-9 and TRBJ2-5, with TRBD1 as a possible D gene (5 bases). The CDR3 sequence is 10 residues long. The germline V gene has CDR1 SEHNR and CDR2 FQNEAQ (reference sequence). The V end lost 11 bases, the J end lost 5 bases, and 9 bases lay between the germline ends. CDR3 DNA sequence: TGTGCCGTGGGGCAGGAGACCCAGTACTTC. This sequence encodes CAVGQETQYF.

This sequence joins TRBV5-4 and TRBJ2-1; 9 bases map to TRBD2. This CDR3 is built from 16 residues. V lost 4 bases, J lost 6 bases, and 11 bases stayed unmatched. In germline, CDR1 is SGHNT, CDR2 YYREEE (reference sequence). DNA of the CDR3: TGTGCCAGCAGCGCGTCCCCGGGACTAGCAAGCAATGAGCAGTTCTTC. Translated: CASSASPGLASNEQFF.

There are a few counts of this clone. V and J are TRBV5-1 and TRBJ2-7, with TRBD1 matching over 11 bases. The CDR3 length is 14 residues. The ends lost 2 bases at V and 3 bases at J; junction bases unmatched: 1. Germline V lookup: CDR1 SGHRS, CDR2 YFSETQ. The CDR3 region has the DNA TGCGCCAGCAGCTTCGGGACAGGGGGCTACGAGCAGTACTTC. Its protein product is CASSFGTGGYEQYF.

This clone was detected only a few times. The chain joins TRBV5-4 to TRBJ1-2; D unresolved. Trimming left V 4 bases short and J 6 bases short, with 13 bases between. Germline lookup yields CDR1 SGHNT and CDR2 YYREEE (reference sequence). This CDR3 spans 13 amino acids. The CDR3 loop is CASSPSTADGYTF. The CDR3 region has the DNA TGTGCCAGCAGCCCCTCGACTGCAGATGGCTACACCTTC.

The chain recombines TRBV19 with TRBJ2-2; perhaps TRBD1 as D (6 bases). Germline V CDR1 and CDR2: LNHDA, SQIVND (reference sequence). CDR3 length equals 20 residues. With 1 base removed from V and 3 bases from J, the gap between germline ends came to 24 bases. The CDR3 nucleotides read TGTGCCAGTAGTATAGGAAGAGGGAACAGGGCGCCCTCAGACACCGGGGAGCTGTTTTTT. Translating it yields CASSIGRGNRAPSDTGELFF.

V gene TRBV4-2 combines with J gene TRBJ2-1; 9 bases line up with TRBD1. CDR1 and CDR2 from the germline V gene are LGHNA and YNFKEQ. The CDR3 consists of 16 residues. The J segment lost 8 bases and the V segment lost 4 bases, leaving 12 bases of the junction unmatched. The CDR3: CASSLPGTGKSDEQFF. The CDR3 nucleotides are TGTGCCAGCAGCCTACCCGGGACAGGGAAATCGGATGAGCAGTTCTTC.

This clone has a handful of counts. The J gene is TRBJ2-6, the V gene TRBV5-1; D not certain. Germline assignment: CDR1 SGHRS and CDR2 YFSETQ. V was shortened by 3 bases and J by 1 base, with 11 bases between the two germline ends. This CDR3 is built from 16 residues. CDR3 sequence (DNA): TGCGCCAGCAGCTCTCTTTCCAGATCTGGGGCCAACGTCCTGACTTTC. This gives the protein CASSSLSRSGANVLTF.

This clone has only a few counts. The chain uses TRBV7-2 and TRBJ2-6; D is unclear. This CDR3 has 15 residues. Germline V CDR1 and CDR2: SGHTA, FQGNSA. Trimming left V 1 base short and J 1 base short, with 5 bases between. The CDR3 is CASSLDSSGANVLTF. The CDR3 DNA follows: TGTGCCAGCAGCTTAGACTCTTCTGGGGCCAACGTCCTGACTTTC.

V is TRBV4-1 and J is TRBJ2-1; D possibly corresponds to TRBD1 (6 bases). The CDR3 is 16 amino acids. V was pared by 2 bases and J by 0 bases, with 11 bases between. Germline values: CDR1 MGHRA, CDR2 YSYEKL. The CDR3 loop is CASSQSTGISYNEQFF. The CDR3 nucleotides read TGCGCCAGCAGCCAATCTACAGGGATCTCCTACAATGAGCAGTTCTTC.

This clone appeared a few times. The chain joins TRBV5-1 to TRBJ2-1; tentatively, D is TRBD2 (5 bases). CDR3 length: 14 amino acids. Trimming removed 3 bases from V and 7 bases from J, with 14 bases in between. Germline-derived CDR1 and CDR2 are SGHRS and YFSETQ. The CDR3 spells CASSSPGNYNEQFF. CDR3 bases: TGCGCCAGCAGCTCCCCGGGGAATTATAATGAGCAGTTCTTC.